This is a list of T cell receptor beta chains from one sample in a study of shared clonotypes between healthy human individuals. The protocol was immunoSEQ multiplex PCR, while the TCRdb copy is restricted to in-frame clones and leaves out a portion. The repertoire holds 150,000 to 200,000 clones, with roughly 93% as singletons. Specimen: naive CD4+ T cells sorted from blood. The receptors were gathered from a woman in her twenties or thirties in good health. Each CDR3 is given with its conserved first and last residue. Each record gives: D gene, V gene, clone size, J gene, CDR3 length, CDR3 DNA, CDR3 protein. D genes are given only for firm matches. Clone size appears in some rows only: once, few, many, or a class for an expanded clone.

D gene: .; V gene: TRBV28; clone size: .; J gene: TRBJ2-7; CDR3 length: 14; CDR3 DNA: TGTGCCAGCAGTAATCAGGGCCTCTCCTACGAGCAGTACTTC; CDR3 protein: CASSNQGLSYEQYF
D gene: .; V gene: TRBV7-9; clone size: few; J gene: TRBJ1-2; CDR3 length: 14; CDR3 DNA: TGTGCCAGCAGCTTAGCGACCGGGGGCTATGGCTACACCTTC; CDR3 protein: CASSLATGGYGYTF
D gene: .; V gene: TRBV5-8; clone size: .; J gene: TRBJ1-2; CDR3 length: 15; CDR3 DNA: TGTGCCAGCAGCTTGGTGCCGGGGGTTAACTATGGCTACACCTTC; CDR3 protein: CASSLVPGVNYGYTF
D gene: .; V gene: TRBV10-3; clone size: .; J gene: TRBJ2-1; CDR3 length: 14; CDR3 DNA: TGTGCCACCTCAAGCGGGTCGGCCGTCGGTGAGCAGTTCTTC; CDR3 protein: CATSSGSAVGEQFF
D gene: .; V gene: TRBV28; clone size: once; J gene: TRBJ2-7; CDR3 length: 12; CDR3 DNA: TGTGCCAGCACGGAACAGTCGCGAGAGCAGTACTTC; CDR3 protein: CASTEQSREQYF
D gene: TRBD2; V gene: TRBV5-5; clone size: .; J gene: TRBJ2-2; CDR3 length: 15; CDR3 DNA: TGTGCCAGCAGCTTGGGACTAGCGGGTACCGGGGAGCTGTTTTTT; CDR3 protein: CASSLGLAGTGELFF
D gene: .; V gene: TRBV15; clone size: .; J gene: TRBJ2-6; CDR3 length: 14; CDR3 DNA: TGTGCCACCAGCAGTACCACTGGGGCCAACGTCCTGACTTTC; CDR3 protein: CATSSTTGANVLTF
D gene: .; V gene: TRBV5-3; clone size: .; J gene: TRBJ2-7; CDR3 length: 17; CDR3 DNA: TGTGCCAGAAGCTTGAGGTGGGACTCCCGGGGGTCCTACGAGCAGTACTTC; CDR3 protein: CARSLRWDSRGSYEQYF
D gene: .; V gene: TRBV7-9; clone size: few; J gene: TRBJ1-2; CDR3 length: 15; CDR3 DNA: TGTGCCAGCAGCTTAGCACTACAGGTCCCTTACGGCTACACCTTC; CDR3 protein: CASSLALQVPYGYTF
D gene: TRBD2; V gene: TRBV4-1; clone size: .; J gene: TRBJ2-1; CDR3 length: 17; CDR3 DNA: TGCGCCAGCAGCCAAGCCCACGGGACTAGCGGGAATAATGAGCAGTTCTTC; CDR3 protein: CASSQAHGTSGNNEQFF
D gene: .; V gene: TRBV6-5; clone size: .; J gene: TRBJ1-6; CDR3 length: 14; CDR3 DNA: TGTGCCAGCAGTATTAGCTCCTATAATTCACCCCTCCACTTT; CDR3 protein: CASSISSYNSPLHF
D gene: TRBD1; V gene: TRBV28; clone size: .; J gene: TRBJ2-1; CDR3 length: 15; CDR3 DNA: TGTGCCAGCAGTTTTTACAGGGGCTCCTACAATGAGCAGTTCTTC; CDR3 protein: CASSFYRGSYNEQFF
D gene: .; V gene: TRBV13; clone size: .; J gene: TRBJ1-2; CDR3 length: 13; CDR3 DNA: TGTGCCAGCAGCCCTGGATCAGGGCCTGGCTACACCTTC; CDR3 protein: CASSPGSGPGYTF
D gene: .; V gene: TRBV2; clone size: .; J gene: TRBJ1-5; CDR3 length: 16; CDR3 DNA: TGTGCCAGCAGTGCAACGGACGGGTATAGCAATCAGCCCCAGCATTTT; CDR3 protein: CASSATDGYSNQPQHF
D gene: .; V gene: TRBV4-2; clone size: .; J gene: TRBJ2-1; CDR3 length: 14; CDR3 DNA: TGTGCCAGCAGCCAAGGTGGGTCCTACAATGAGCAGTTCTTC; CDR3 protein: CASSQGGSYNEQFF
D gene: TRBD1; V gene: TRBV18; clone size: .; J gene: TRBJ1-5; CDR3 length: 15; CDR3 DNA: TGTGCCAGCTCACCGACAGGGGGTAGCAATCAGCCCCAGCATTTT; CDR3 protein: CASSPTGGSNQPQHF
D gene: .; V gene: TRBV19; clone size: .; J gene: TRBJ1-5; CDR3 length: 17; CDR3 DNA: TGTGCCAGTAGCCCCCTCTCGGGAGATTATAGCAATCAGCCCCAGCATTTT; CDR3 protein: CASSPLSGDYSNQPQHF
D gene: .; V gene: TRBV6-6; clone size: .; J gene: TRBJ1-5; CDR3 length: 14; CDR3 DNA: TGTGCCAGCAGAGACACAGGGCGGGATCAGCCCCAGCATTTT; CDR3 protein: CASRDTGRDQPQHF
D gene: .; V gene: TRBV11-2; clone size: .; J gene: TRBJ2-3; CDR3 length: 15; CDR3 DNA: TGTGCCAGCAGCTTAGTATGGGATAGCACAGATACGCAGTATTTT; CDR3 protein: CASSLVWDSTDTQYF
D gene: TRBD1; V gene: TRBV11-1; clone size: .; J gene: TRBJ1-1; CDR3 length: 14; CDR3 DNA: TGTGCCAGCAGCCCTAGGACAGGGAACACTGAAGCTTTCTTT; CDR3 protein: CASSPRTGNTEAFF
D gene: .; V gene: TRBV6-4; clone size: .; J gene: TRBJ1-1; CDR3 length: 13; CDR3 DNA: TGTGCCAGCAGAGAACAGGAGGGTACTGAAGCTTTCTTT; CDR3 protein: CASREQEGTEAFF
D gene: .; V gene: TRBV18; clone size: once; J gene: TRBJ2-1; CDR3 length: 14; CDR3 DNA: TGTGCCAGCTCACCAGCCACAATATACAATGAGCAGTTCTTC; CDR3 protein: CASSPATIYNEQFF
D gene: .; V gene: TRBV14; clone size: once; J gene: TRBJ1-5; CDR3 length: 16; CDR3 DNA: TGTGCCAGCACCTCAGGGGCAATGGGGCGCAATCAGCCCCAGCATTTT; CDR3 protein: CASTSGAMGRNQPQHF
D gene: .; V gene: TRBV5-1; clone size: .; J gene: TRBJ1-3; CDR3 length: 15; CDR3 DNA: TGCGCCAGCAGCGCCGCTCTGGGGACTGGAAACACCATATATTTT; CDR3 protein: CASSAALGTGNTIYF
D gene: .; V gene: TRBV19; clone size: .; J gene: TRBJ2-1; CDR3 length: 14; CDR3 DNA: TGTGCCAGTAGAGGGATGAGCTCCTACAATGAGCAGTTCTTC; CDR3 protein: CASRGMSSYNEQFF
D gene: .; V gene: TRBV5-1; clone size: .; J gene: TRBJ2-3; CDR3 length: 13; CDR3 DNA: TGCGCCAGCAGCTTGGGGGGCACAGATACGCAGTATTTT; CDR3 protein: CASSLGGTDTQYF
D gene: .; V gene: TRBV2; clone size: once; J gene: TRBJ1-3; CDR3 length: 13; CDR3 DNA: TGTGCCAGCAGTTTCAGTGAGGTTAACACCATATATTTT; CDR3 protein: CASSFSEVNTIYF
D gene: .; V gene: TRBV30; clone size: .; J gene: TRBJ2-7; CDR3 length: 14; CDR3 DNA: TGTGCCTGGAATTTAGGGGGAAGAGCCTACGAGCAGTACTTC; CDR3 protein: CAWNLGGRAYEQYF
D gene: TRBD2; V gene: TRBV5-4; clone size: .; J gene: TRBJ2-7; CDR3 length: 15; CDR3 DNA: TGTGCCAGCAGACACGGGACTAGCGGCCCCTACGAGCAGTACTTC; CDR3 protein: CASRHGTSGPYEQYF
D gene: .; V gene: TRBV28; clone size: .; J gene: TRBJ1-4; CDR3 length: 11; CDR3 DNA: TGTGCCAGCAGAGATCGGAGTGAACTGTTTTTT; CDR3 protein: CASRDRSELFF
D gene: .; V gene: TRBV28; clone size: .; J gene: TRBJ1-1; CDR3 length: 16; CDR3 DNA: TGTGCCAGCAGTTGGGGTTCCGTCGGGGTGAACACTGAAGCTTTCTTT; CDR3 protein: CASSWGSVGVNTEAFF
D gene: TRBD2; V gene: TRBV19; clone size: .; J gene: TRBJ2-7; CDR3 length: 16; CDR3 DNA: TGTGCCAGTAGTCCCAGGGGACTAGCGGGAGGGGACGAGCAGTACTTC; CDR3 protein: CASSPRGLAGGDEQYF
D gene: TRBD2; V gene: TRBV5-1; clone size: .; J gene: TRBJ2-7; CDR3 length: 16; CDR3 DNA: TGCGCCAGCAGCTGGAGTCCGGGACTAGTGTCGAACGAGCAGTACTTC; CDR3 protein: CASSWSPGLVSNEQYF
D gene: .; V gene: TRBV7-9; clone size: .; J gene: TRBJ2-2; CDR3 length: 13; CDR3 DNA: TGTGCCAGCAGCGATACAGGGACCGGGGAGCTGTTTTTT; CDR3 protein: CASSDTGTGELFF
D gene: TRBD1; V gene: TRBV29-1; clone size: .; J gene: TRBJ2-1; CDR3 length: 16; CDR3 DNA: TGCAGCGCGACCAAAGGCGGGACAGGGGGGAACAATGAGCAGTTCTTC; CDR3 protein: CSATKGGTGGNNEQFF
D gene: .; V gene: TRBV6-6; clone size: .; J gene: TRBJ1-3; CDR3 length: 14; CDR3 DNA: TGTGCCAGCAGTTCCATGAGCTCTGGAAACACCATATATTTT; CDR3 protein: CASSSMSSGNTIYF
D gene: TRBD2; V gene: TRBV18; clone size: once; J gene: TRBJ2-7; CDR3 length: 15; CDR3 DNA: TGTGCCAGCTCACCACTGGGACTAGTCGAACACGAGCAGTACTTC; CDR3 protein: CASSPLGLVEHEQYF
D gene: .; V gene: TRBV19; clone size: .; J gene: TRBJ1-5; CDR3 length: 15; CDR3 DNA: TGTGCCAGTAGTATAGTAAGTAATAGCAATCAGCCCCAGCATTTT; CDR3 protein: CASSIVSNSNQPQHF
D gene: .; V gene: TRBV7-2; clone size: .; J gene: TRBJ2-6; CDR3 length: 17; CDR3 DNA: TGTGCCAGCAGCCCGCGGGACTCCAGCTCTGGGGCCAACGTCCTGACTTTC; CDR3 protein: CASSPRDSSSGANVLTF
D gene: .; V gene: TRBV28; clone size: .; J gene: TRBJ1-5; CDR3 length: 13; CDR3 DNA: TGTGCCAGCACAGGGGAGTTGGGTCAGCCCCAGCATTTT; CDR3 protein: CASTGELGQPQHF